Each of the 4 T cell receptor beta chains below was sequenced from the same sample in a study of shared clonotypes between healthy human individuals. This table comes from immunoSEQ multiplex PCR, and its TCRdb copy is limited to in-frame clones, with some not included. The sample carries roughly 2.2 million clones, 92% recorded once. Sequencing was carried out using naive CD4+ T cells from PBMCs. Subset: CD45RA+ positively selected. These TCRs come from a man younger than 30 in good health. Some clones in this sample may be carry-over from other donors' samples.

The chain employs TRBV4-1 and TRBJ2-3; 12 bases line up with TRBD2. The V gene's germline CDR1 is MGHRA and CDR2 YSYEKL. The ends lost 2 bases at V and 4 bases at J; junction bases unmatched: 10. The CDR3 loop spans 18 amino acids. This chain's CDR3 is CASSQQRTSGTGADTQYF. CDR3 sequence (DNA): TGCGCCAGCAGCCAACAAAGGACTAGCGGGACCGGAGCAGATACGCAGTATTTT.

This clone was observed once. The chain joins TRBV5-8 to TRBJ2-2, with D possibly TRBD2 on 5 matching bases. V lost 5 bases and J lost 5, with 19 bases in between. This CDR3 contains 16 residues. Looked up from germline, CDR1 is SGHTS and CDR2 is YDEGEE. The CDR3 nucleotides read TGTGCCAGCAGTCGAGAGCTGGGAGATTTTACCGGGGAGCTGTTTTTT. Its translation is CASSRELGDFTGELFF.

This clone was seen more than once but under ten times. The identical CDR3 is also encoded by other nucleotide sequences in the sample. The rearrangement joins TRBV5-1 to TRBJ1-1; tentatively, D is TRBD1 (6 bases). Trimming took 5 bases from V and 2 from J, leaving 10 bases between them. There are 13 residues in the CDR3. Germline CDR1 is SGHRS and CDR2 is YFSETQ. The CDR3 region has the DNA TGCGCCAGCAGTTACAGGGCAAACACTGAAGCTTTCTTT. It encodes CASSYRANTEAFF.

This clone was detected only once. The V and J genes are TRBV11-2 and TRBJ2-7, with D uncertain. There are 12 residues in the CDR3. Germline V lookup: CDR1 SGHAT, CDR2 FQNNGV. V was cut by 5 bases and J by 3 bases, with 8 bases left in between. CDR3 DNA sequence: TGTGCCAGCAGCCGCCTGGACTACGAGCAGTACTTC. Encoded protein: CASSRLDYEQYF. Full variable domain (remainder filled in from reference TRBV11-2 and TRBJ2-7): EAGVAQSPRYKIIEKRQSVAFWCNPISGHATLYWYQQILGQGPKLLIQFQNNGVVDDSQLPKDRFSAERLKGVDSTLKIQPAKLEDSAVYLCASSRLDYEQYFGPGTRLTVT.